Listed here are 28 T cell receptor beta chains from one sample, sequenced in a study of neurological immune-mediated disorders. Time point of the sample: longitudinal time-point 3. TCRdb fed the 5' RACE reads into MiXCR, producing one record per CDR3 protein. This table holds around 100,000 distinct CDR3 sequences, roughly a tenth found once. Input material: PBMCs. The source is a female donor with HTLV-1-associated myelopathy (HAM/TSP).

The CDR3 bases are TGTGCCAGCAGTCCCCAGGACAGGGCAGGGACCCAGTACTTC. Amino acid sequence: CASSPQDRAGTQYF. The chain carries TRBV27 and TRBJ2-5, with TRBD1 identical over 8 bases. Germline assignment: CDR1 MNHEY and CDR2 SMNVEV (reference sequence). The length of the CDR3 is 14 residues. With V trimmed by 5 bases and J by 7 bases, 9 bases remained unmatched.

This clonotype was observed many times. The chain recombines TRBV3-1 with TRBJ2-1; D might be TRBD1 (5 bases). There are 12 residues in the CDR3. V lost 0 bases to trimming and J lost 10 bases, with 7 bases between them. Germline V gene data show CDR1 as LGHDT and CDR2 as YNNKEL (reference sequence). The CDR3 nucleotides are TGTGCCAGCAGCCAAGACACAGGCGAGCAGTTCTTC. Amino acids: CASSQDTGEQFF.

The genes are TRBV7-8 and TRBJ2-2, with D hard to call. Germline CDR1 SGHVS, CDR2 FQNEAQ. This CDR3 spans 12 amino acids. V was pared by 3 bases and J by 6 bases, with 5 bases between. The CDR3 is CASSLSSGELFF. CDR3 bases: TGTGCCAGCAGCTTGTCGTCCGGGGAGCTGTTTTTT. The entire variable domain, with the rest obtained from reference TRBV7-8 and TRBJ2-2, is as follows: GAGVSQSPRYKVAKRGQDVALRCDPISGHVSLFWYQQALGQGPEFLTYFQNEAQLDKSGLPSDRFFAERPEGSVSTLKIQRTQQEDSAVYLCASSLSSGELFFGEGSRLTVL.

The V and J genes are TRBV7-2 and TRBJ2-3; D possibly matches TRBD1 or TRBD2 (5 bases each). V lost 4 bases to trimming and J lost 6 bases, with 14 bases between them. This CDR3 contains 14 residues. Germline CDR1 and CDR2: SGHTA and FQGNSA. The DNA of the CDR3 is TGTGCCAGCAGCTCCCGGGACCCAAGCGATACGCAGTATTTT. Translated: CASSSRDPSDTQYF.

There are a few counts of this clonotype. The rearrangement links TRBV3-1 to TRBJ2-7, with D possibly matching TRBD1 (5 bases). Germline CDR1 LGHDT, CDR2 YNNKEL (reference sequence). Trimming removed 1 base at V and 2 bases at J, with 12 bases between. The CDR3 loop spans 15 amino acids. DNA of the CDR3: TGTGCCAGCAGCCAAGGGGCAGGGCCTACCTACGAGCAGTACTTC. Translation gives CASSQGAGPTYEQYF.

This clonotype was detected ten times or more. The rearrangement joins TRBV5-1 to TRBJ1-3, with 11 bases aligning to TRBD1. This CDR3 region has 17 residues. V gave up 3 bases and J gave up 0 bases; unmatched junction bases: 5. Germline-derived CDR1 and CDR2 are SGHRS and YFSETQ. The CDR3 spells CASSYSGTGGSGNTIYF. CDR3 nucleotides: TGCGCCAGCAGCTACTCCGGGACAGGGGGCTCTGGAAACACCATATATTTT.

This clonotype was observed a few times. V usage is TRBV7-9 and J usage is TRBJ2-6; D gene unclear. The CDR3 has 14 amino acids. Between the trimmed V and J ends, which lost 6 bases and 1 base, there was a span of 7 bases. The germline V gene has CDR1 SEHNR and CDR2 FQNEAQ (reference sequence). CDR3 protein: CASRALSGANVLTF. The CDR3 DNA follows: TGTGCCAGCAGGGCGCTTTCTGGGGCCAACGTCCTGACTTTC.

There are a few counts of this clonotype. The chain recombines TRBV11-2 with TRBJ2-5, with a possible D match to TRBD1 (6 bases). Germline lookup yields CDR1 SGHAT and CDR2 FQNNGV. V was cut by 4 bases and J by 0 bases, with 18 bases left in between. The CDR3 has 17 residues. CDR3: CASSSQGRGSYQETQYF. DNA for the CDR3: TGTGCCAGCAGCTCTCAAGGCAGGGGATCGTACCAAGAGACCCAGTACTTC.

This clonotype turned up a few times. This rearrangement joins TRBV6-5 to TRBJ2-7, with D perhaps TRBD2 (7 bases). This CDR3 spans 15 amino acids. Between the trimmed V and J ends, which lost 2 bases and 2 bases, there was a span of 13 bases. CDR1 and CDR2 (germline): MNHEY, SVGAGI. This chain's CDR3 is CASSYGGASTYEQYF. CDR3 nucleotide sequence: TGTGCCAGCAGTTACGGGGGGGCTTCTACCTACGAGCAGTACTTC.

The table lists this clonotype with many counts. CDR3 in amino acids: CASARQGGETQYF. The DNA for the CDR3 is TGCGCCAGCGCCCGACAGGGTGGGGAGACCCAGTACTTC. This chain joins TRBV5-1 and TRBJ2-5; 7 bases line up with TRBD1. V lost 7 bases to trimming and J lost 5 bases; unmatched junction nucleotides: 8. This CDR3 contains 13 residues. Germline loops: CDR1 SGHRS, CDR2 YFSETQ.

This clonotype occurred many times. This sequence joins TRBV7-2 and TRBJ2-2; D remains unclear. This CDR3 is 15 amino acids long. CDR1 is SGHTA, CDR2 FQGNSA, per germline. The germline V and J ends were trimmed by 2 bases and 5 bases, with 12 bases remaining between them. CDR3 residues: CASSLRQVKTGELFF. The CDR3 coding sequence is TGTGCCAGCAGCTTACGACAAGTTAAAACCGGGGAGCTGTTTTTT.

This clonotype was recorded many times. The chain is built from TRBV7-2 and TRBJ2-1; 8 bases line up with TRBD2. The CDR3 is made up of 14 amino acids. V lost 0 bases to trimming and J lost 7 bases; unmatched junction nucleotides: 2. CDR1 is SGHTA, CDR2 FQGNSA, per germline. The CDR3 nucleotides are TGTGCCAGCAGCTTAGCAGTAGCGGGGAATGAGCAGTTCTTC. This encodes CASSLAVAGNEQFF.

This clonotype has at least ten counts. The V and J genes are TRBV7-9 and TRBJ2-1; the D call may be TRBD1 or TRBD2 (5 bases each). CDR3 length equals 15 residues. Trimming took off 1 base at V and 3 bases at J, with 10 bases between the two ends. CDR1 is SEHNR and CDR2 is FQNEAQ in the germline V gene (reference sequence). CDR3 region: CASSLVGAGYNEQFF. DNA of the CDR3: TGTGCCAGCAGCTTAGTTGGGGCGGGCTACAATGAGCAGTTCTTC. The full variable domain, with the rest looked up from reference TRBV7-9 and TRBJ2-1, is DTGVSQNPRHKITKRGQNVTFRCDPISEHNRLYWYRQTLGQGPEFLTYFQNEAQLEKSRLLSDRFSAERPKGSFSTLEIQRTEQGDSAMYLCASSLVGAGYNEQFFGPGTRLTVL.

Many counts were recorded for this clonotype. One junction end does not reproduce the germline sequence, and a read error may be involved. The chain recombines TRBV5-1 with TRBJ2-1; D perhaps matches TRBD1 (6 bases). Germline V lookup: CDR1 SGHRS, CDR2 YFSETQ. The CDR3 has 13 residues. The CDR3 loop reads CASSLDSYNEQFF. CDR3 nucleotides: TGCGCCAGCAGTTTGGACAGTTACAATGAGCAGTTCTTC.

This clonotype was counted many times. The chain recombines TRBV20-1 with TRBJ2-7, with D tentatively TRBD2 (7 bases). Between the trimmed V and J ends, which lost 5 bases and 5 bases, there was a span of 16 bases. The germline CDR1 and CDR2 sequences are DFQATT and SNEGSKA (reference sequence). This CDR3 region has 13 residues. The CDR3 loop reads CSAGRGRDHEQYF. The DNA of the CDR3 is TGCAGTGCTGGGCGGGGGCGAGACCACGAGCAGTACTTC.

This clonotype was recorded at least ten times. The rearrangement joins TRBV10-3 to TRBJ2-1; no firm D call. Germline values: CDR1 ENHRY, CDR2 SYGVKD. V shed 4 bases and J shed 9 bases, with 10 bases lying between them. There are 12 residues in the CDR3. The CDR3 nucleotides read TGTGCCATCAGTGTTGGGGAAGGTGAGCAGTTCTTC. Its protein is CAISVGEGEQFF.

The chain links TRBV20-1 to TRBJ1-5; 8 bases are a match to TRBD1. This CDR3 spans 18 amino acids. CDR1 DFQATT and CDR2 SNEGSKA come from the germline V gene (reference sequence). With V trimmed by 3 bases and J by 0 bases, 13 bases remained unmatched. This CDR3 reads CSASSGGSRINSNQPQHF. As DNA, the CDR3 is TGCAGTGCTAGCTCAGGGGGCAGTCGTATTAATAGCAATCAGCCCCAGCATTTT.

This clonotype was found many times. DNA for the CDR3: TGTGCCAGCAGCCAATATAGCGGGGGGACCTACGAGCAGTACTTC. This sequence encodes CASSQYSGGTYEQYF. The V and J genes are TRBV7-2 and TRBJ2-7; 10 positions agree with TRBD2. CDR1 is SGHTA and CDR2 is FQGNSA in the germline V gene. J lost 2 bases, V lost 5 bases, and 6 bases had no gene match. This CDR3 spans 15 amino acids.

This clonotype has ten or more counts. The rearrangement joins TRBV6-6 to TRBJ2-7, with 9 positions matching TRBD1. The V segment lost 0 bases and the J segment 3 bases; nucleotides outside the gene matches: 9. This CDR3 spans 17 amino acids. Germline loops: CDR1 MNHNY, CDR2 SVGAGI (reference sequence). CDR3 sequence: CASSYSGQGVIGYEQYF. DNA for the CDR3: TGTGCCAGCAGTTACTCGGGACAGGGTGTGATAGGCTACGAGCAGTACTTC.

The sample holds many counts of this clonotype. The chain links TRBV5-1 to TRBJ1-1, with D uncertain. The CDR3 has 14 amino acids. The V gene's germline CDR1 is SGHRS and CDR2 YFSETQ. The V and J ends lost 2 bases and 6 bases respectively, with 14 bases between them. In DNA form, the CDR3 reads TGCGCCAGCAGCTTAAGTCACGGGCCCGCTGAAGCTTTCTTT. Residues: CASSLSHGPAEAFF.

The gene calls are TRBV7-3 and TRBJ2-2, with 7 bases lining up with TRBD1. The length of the CDR3 is 13 residues. Per the germline V gene, CDR1 is SGHTA and CDR2 is FQGTGA. The ends lost 5 bases at V and 5 bases at J; junction bases unmatched: 2. In DNA form, the CDR3 reads TGTGCCAGCAGCAAACAGGGGACCGGGGAGCTGTTTTTT. Protein product: CASSKQGTGELFF. Supplemented by reference TRBV7-3 and TRBJ2-2, the full variable domain reads GAGVSQTPSNKVTEKGKYVELRCDPISGHTALYWYRQSLGQGPEFLIYFQGTGAADDSGLPNDRFFAVRPEGSVSTLKIQRTERGDSAVYLCASSKQGTGELFFGEGSRLTVL.

This clonotype showed up many times. The rearrangement links TRBV29-1 to TRBJ2-2; D is perhaps TRBD2 (5 bases). Germline V gene sequence: CDR1 SQVTM, CDR2 ANQGSEA. V lost 5 bases and J lost 0, with 10 bases in between. This CDR3 is 14 amino acids long. CDR3 bases: TGCAGCGTTCTGGAGCGGACGAACACCGGGGAGCTGTTTTTT. It specifies CSVLERTNTGELFF.

This clonotype was detected many times. The chain recombines TRBV11-2 with TRBJ1-1, with unresolved D. Germline CDR1 is SGHAT and CDR2 is FQNNGV. The V end was cut by 2 bases, the J end by 4 bases, with 11 bases between. There are 14 residues in the CDR3. CDR3 coding DNA: TGTGCCAGCAGCTTAAGGGCTGGGAGCACTGAAGCTTTCTTT. It specifies CASSLRAGSTEAFF.

This clonotype was seen many times. The V gene is TRBV15, the J gene TRBJ2-5; 7 bases are shared with TRBD2. Germline V gene data show CDR1 as LNHNV and CDR2 as YYDKDF (reference sequence). After removal of 1 base from V and 2 bases from J, the junction contained 4 bases not matched to a gene. The CDR3 spans 15 residues. CDR3 residues: CATSRGEAGQETQYF. The DNA for the CDR3 is TGTGCCACCAGCAGAGGAGAAGCGGGGCAAGAGACCCAGTACTTC.

The rearrangement uses TRBV12-5 and TRBJ1-2; 7 positions agree with TRBD1. This CDR3 region has 14 residues. V lost 4 bases and J lost 8; bases outside the gene matches: 10. Germline V gene sequence: CDR1 LGHNT, CDR2 FRNRAP. Here the CDR3 reads CASGWTRGVQGYTF. The CDR3 coding sequence is TGTGCTAGTGGTTGGACCAGGGGGGTTCAGGGCTACACCTTC.

The table lists this clonotype with many counts. Just one base apart from a much larger clone, this may be a read error. The chain is built from TRBV29-1 and TRBJ2-2, with D hard to call. Trimming removed 3 bases at V and 0 bases at J, with 8 bases between. This CDR3 contains 14 residues. Germline lookup yields CDR1 SQVTM and CDR2 ANQGSEA. The DNA for the CDR3 is TGCAGCGTTGATGCAGGTTCGAACACCGGGGAGCTGTTTTTT. It is translated as CSVDAGSNTGELFF.

This clonotype was found many times. The chain joins TRBV7-9 to TRBJ2-1, with D unclear. Germline V lookup: CDR1 SEHNR, CDR2 FQNEAQ (reference sequence). The CDR3 length is 13 residues. Trimming stripped 1 base from V and 9 bases from J, with 10 bases between. As DNA, the CDR3 is TGTGCCAGCAGCTTAGAAGGATGGGGTGAGCAGTTCTTC. It yields the protein CASSLEGWGEQFF. Full variable domain (missing parts from reference TRBV7-9 and TRBJ2-1): DTGVSQNPRHKITKRGQNVTFRCDPISEHNRLYWYRQTLGQGPEFLTYFQNEAQLEKSRLLSDRFSAERPKGSFSTLEIQRTEQGDSAMYLCASSLEGWGEQFFGPGTRLTVL.

This clonotype turned up a few times. At one end the junction does not follow the germline gene, possibly because of a read error. This sequence joins TRBV15 and TRBJ2-3, with TRBD2 matching over 9 bases. Germline CDR1 LNHNV, CDR2 YYDKDF (reference sequence). The CDR3 consists of 15 residues. The CDR3 nucleotides are TGTGCTACCAGCAGAGATGGCGGGGGGGCCTTTACGCAGTATTTT. Its protein is CATSRDGGGAFTQYF. Full variable domain (outside the CDR3, taken from reference TRBV15 and TRBJ2-3): DAMVIQNPRYQVTQFGKPVTLSCSQTLNHNVMYWYQQKSSQAPKLLFHYYDKDFNNEADTPDNFQSRRPNTSFCFLDIRSPGLGDTAMYLCATSRDGGGAFTQYFGPGTRLTVL.